Described below is a single T cell receptor (beta chain) sequence and its context. When the RNA was reverse transcribed, random hexamers were used with an input of roughly 0.5 to 1 ug. It was immunoSEQ multiplex PCR that amplified TCR beta CDR3 across 54 Vbeta and 13 Jbeta. MiXCR, applied by TCRdb to the immunoSEQ multiplex PCR reads, yields one record per CDR3 protein. The sample consists of around 270,000 distinct CDR3 sequences, approximately 85% of them appearing once. Trimming at V came to 4 bases and at J to 3 bases, leaving 4 bases not matched to a gene. Germline V gene data show CDR1 as PRHDT and CDR2 as FYEKMQ (reference sequence). The CDR3 runs to 16 residues. This sample is part of a study of CD8 T cells in Susac syndrome. Peripheral blood CD8+ and CD4+ T cells were profiled by TCR beta sequencing. Patients with stable or active relapsing-remitting disease, all of them treatment-naive, made up the multiple sclerosis controls. In contrast to the negatively isolated CD8+ and CD4+ T cells, TEMRA cells were FACS-enriched.

This chain joins TRBV13 and TRBJ2-6; 9 nucleotides line up with TRBD1. Input material: CD8+ T cells from PBMCs. This TCR was sampled from a human donor with multiple sclerosis. CDR3 region: CASSSGTGSGANVLTF. CDR3 nucleotides: TGTGCCAGCAGCTCAGGGACAGGGAGTGGGGCCAACGTCCTGACTTTC.